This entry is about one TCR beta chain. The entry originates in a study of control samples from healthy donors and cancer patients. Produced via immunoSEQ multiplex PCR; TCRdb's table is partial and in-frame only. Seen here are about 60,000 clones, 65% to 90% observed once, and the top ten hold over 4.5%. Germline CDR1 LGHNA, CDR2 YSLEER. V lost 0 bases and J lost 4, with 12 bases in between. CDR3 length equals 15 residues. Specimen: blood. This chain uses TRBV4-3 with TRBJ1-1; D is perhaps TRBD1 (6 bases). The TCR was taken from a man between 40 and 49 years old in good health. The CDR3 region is CASSQDLGGSTEAFF. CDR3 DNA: TGCGCCAGCAGCCAAGATCTAGGGGGTTCCACTGAAGCTTTCTTT.